The T cell receptor beta chain described here comes from a study of T-cell memory formation after mild COVID-19. Study outcomes and limitations: Mainly CM and EM harbored the contracting CD4+ clones; mainly EMRA harbored the CD8+ ones. Balance between CD4 and CD8 was seen in clones contracting day 15 to 85, and a CD4+ lean was seen in later expanders. SARS-CoV-2 specificity of second-wave clones peaking day 37 was unconfirmed.

A single record per CDR3 protein comes from TCRdb applying MiXCR to the 5' RACE reads. This table has 400,000 to 450,000 distinct CDR3 sequences, under 20% appearing once. Germline CDR1 is KGHDR and CDR2 is SFDVKD. The CDR3 sequence is 14 residues long. The junction had 6 bases not matched to a gene; V was cut back by 5 bases and J by 5 bases. Concerning this clonotype itself: The antigen is unknown.

The genes are TRBV24-1 and TRBJ2-3; TRBD2 agrees at 7 bases. This TCR was sampled from a man aged 18 to 35 who had mild COVID-19 (a few samples of this study predate the infection). Cell type and time point are not known. Input material: PBMCs or a T cell subset sorted from them (not recorded which). The CDR3 DNA is TGTGCCACCAGTGCCGGGACTACGCAAGATACGCAGTATTTT. Its translation: CATSAGTTQDTQYF.